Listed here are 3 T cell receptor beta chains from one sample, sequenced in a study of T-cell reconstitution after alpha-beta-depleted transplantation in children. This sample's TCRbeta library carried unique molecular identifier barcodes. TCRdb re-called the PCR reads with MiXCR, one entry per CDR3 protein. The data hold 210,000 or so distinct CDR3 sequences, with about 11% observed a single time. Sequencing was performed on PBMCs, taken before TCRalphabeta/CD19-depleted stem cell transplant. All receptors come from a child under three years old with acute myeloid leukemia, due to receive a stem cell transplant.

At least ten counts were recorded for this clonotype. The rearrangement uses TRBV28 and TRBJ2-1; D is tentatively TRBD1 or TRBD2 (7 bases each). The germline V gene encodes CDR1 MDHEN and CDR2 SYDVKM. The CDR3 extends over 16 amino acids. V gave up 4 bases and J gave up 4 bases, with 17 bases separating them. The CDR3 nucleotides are TGTGCCAGCAGTTCCTTCGGCAGGGGGGGTTACAATGAGCAGTTCTTC. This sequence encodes CASSSFGRGGYNEQFF. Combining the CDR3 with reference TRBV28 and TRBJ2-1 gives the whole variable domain DVKVTQSSRYLVKRTGEKVFLECVQDMDHENMFWYRQDPGLGLRLIYFSYDVKMKEKGDIPEGYSVSREKKERFSLILESASTNQTSMYLCASSSFGRGGYNEQFFGPGTRLTVL.

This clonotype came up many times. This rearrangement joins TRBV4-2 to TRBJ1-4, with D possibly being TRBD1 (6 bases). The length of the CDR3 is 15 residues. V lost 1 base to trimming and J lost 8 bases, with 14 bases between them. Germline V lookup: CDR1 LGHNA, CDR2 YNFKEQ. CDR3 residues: CASSQAQGLGEKLFF. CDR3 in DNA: TGTGCCAGCAGCCAAGCACAGGGATTGGGGGAAAAACTGTTTTTT.

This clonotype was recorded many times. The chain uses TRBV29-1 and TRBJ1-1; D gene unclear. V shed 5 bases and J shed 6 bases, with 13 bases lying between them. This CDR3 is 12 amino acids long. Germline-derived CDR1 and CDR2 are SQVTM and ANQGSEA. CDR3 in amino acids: CSVLGGNPEAFF. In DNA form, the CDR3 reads TGCAGCGTTCTGGGAGGTAACCCTGAAGCTTTCTTT.